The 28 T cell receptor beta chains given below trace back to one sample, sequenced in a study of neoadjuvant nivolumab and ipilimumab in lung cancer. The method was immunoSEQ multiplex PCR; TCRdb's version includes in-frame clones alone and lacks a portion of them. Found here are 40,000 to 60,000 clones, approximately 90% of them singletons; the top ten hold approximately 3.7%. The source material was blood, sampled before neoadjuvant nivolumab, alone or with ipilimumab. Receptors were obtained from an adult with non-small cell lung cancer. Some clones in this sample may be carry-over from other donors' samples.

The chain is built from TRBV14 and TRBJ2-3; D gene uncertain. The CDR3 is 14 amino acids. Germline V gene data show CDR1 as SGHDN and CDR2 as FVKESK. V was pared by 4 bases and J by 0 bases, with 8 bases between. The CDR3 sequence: CASSPTGSTDTQYF. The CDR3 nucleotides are TGTGCCAGCAGCCCGACCGGTAGCACAGATACGCAGTATTTT.

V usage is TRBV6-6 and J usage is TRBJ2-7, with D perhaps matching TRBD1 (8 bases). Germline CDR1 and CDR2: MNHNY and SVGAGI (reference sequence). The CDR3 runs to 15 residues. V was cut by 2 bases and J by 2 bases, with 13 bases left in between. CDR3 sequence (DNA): TGTGCCAGCAGTTACGTACAGGGGGGGACCTACGAGCAGTACTTC. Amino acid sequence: CASSYVQGGTYEQYF.

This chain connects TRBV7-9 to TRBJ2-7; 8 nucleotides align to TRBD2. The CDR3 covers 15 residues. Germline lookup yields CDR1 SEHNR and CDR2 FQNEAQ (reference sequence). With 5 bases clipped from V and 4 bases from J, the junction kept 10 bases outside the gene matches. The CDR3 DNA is TGTGCCAGCAGCCTACCAGCAGCGGGAGCATACGAGCAGTACTTC. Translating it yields CASSLPAAGAYEQYF.

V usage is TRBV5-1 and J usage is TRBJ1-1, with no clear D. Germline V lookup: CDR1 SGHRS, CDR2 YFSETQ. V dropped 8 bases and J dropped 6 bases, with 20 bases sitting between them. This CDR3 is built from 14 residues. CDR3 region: CASMPRRAGAEAFF. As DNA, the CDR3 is TGCGCCAGTATGCCCCGGCGCGCTGGCGCTGAAGCTTTCTTT. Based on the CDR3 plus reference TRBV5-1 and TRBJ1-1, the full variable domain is KAGVTQTPRYLIKTRGQQVTLSCSPISGHRSVSWYQQTPGQGLQFLFEYFSETQRNKGNFPGRFSGRQFSNSRSEMNVSTLELGDSALYLCASMPRRAGAEAFFGQGTRLTVV.

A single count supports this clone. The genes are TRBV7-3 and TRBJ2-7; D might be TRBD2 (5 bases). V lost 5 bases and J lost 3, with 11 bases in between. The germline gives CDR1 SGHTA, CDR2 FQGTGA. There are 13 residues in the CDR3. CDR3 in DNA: TGTGCCAGCAGCCTTCCACTAGGCTACGAGCAGTACTTC. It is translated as CASSLPLGYEQYF.

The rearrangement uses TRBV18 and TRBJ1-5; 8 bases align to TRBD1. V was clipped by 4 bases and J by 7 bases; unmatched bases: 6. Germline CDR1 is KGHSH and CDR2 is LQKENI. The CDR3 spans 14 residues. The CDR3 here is CASSQDRVGQPQHF. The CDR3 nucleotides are TGTGCCAGCTCACAGGACAGGGTCGGGCAGCCCCAGCATTTT.

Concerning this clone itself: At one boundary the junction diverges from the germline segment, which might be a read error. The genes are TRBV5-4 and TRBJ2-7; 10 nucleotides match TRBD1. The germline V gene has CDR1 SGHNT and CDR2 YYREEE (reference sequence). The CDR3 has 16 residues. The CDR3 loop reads CASSWGQGRLSDEQYF. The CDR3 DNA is TGTGCCAGCAGCTGGGGACAGGGGCGCCTCTCCGACGAGCAGTACTTC.

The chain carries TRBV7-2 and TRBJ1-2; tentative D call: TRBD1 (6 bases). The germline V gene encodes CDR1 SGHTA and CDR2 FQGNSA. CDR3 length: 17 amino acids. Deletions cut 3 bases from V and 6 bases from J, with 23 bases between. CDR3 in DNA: TGTGCCAGCAGCTTTAAGGCCCGGGGGCAGGCACGCGATGGCTACACCTTC. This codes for CASSFKARGQARDGYTF.

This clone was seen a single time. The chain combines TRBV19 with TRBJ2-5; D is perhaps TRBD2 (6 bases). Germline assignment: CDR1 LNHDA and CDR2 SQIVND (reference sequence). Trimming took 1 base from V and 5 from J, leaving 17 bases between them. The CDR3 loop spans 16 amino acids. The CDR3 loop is CASSIGSGQVGETQYF. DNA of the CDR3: TGTGCCAGTAGTATAGGTAGCGGCCAAGTAGGGGAGACCCAGTACTTC.

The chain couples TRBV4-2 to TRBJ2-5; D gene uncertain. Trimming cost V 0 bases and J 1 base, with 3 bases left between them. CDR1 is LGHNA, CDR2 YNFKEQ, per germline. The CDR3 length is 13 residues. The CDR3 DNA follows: TGTGCCAGCAGCCAAGAATCCCAAGAGACCCAGTACTTC. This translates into CASSQESQETQYF.

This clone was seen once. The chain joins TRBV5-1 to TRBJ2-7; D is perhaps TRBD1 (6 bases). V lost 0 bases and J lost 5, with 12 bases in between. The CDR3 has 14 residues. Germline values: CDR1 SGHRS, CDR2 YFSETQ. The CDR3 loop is CASSLDYTGNEQYF. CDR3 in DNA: TGCGCCAGCAGCTTGGACTACACAGGGAACGAGCAGTACTTC.

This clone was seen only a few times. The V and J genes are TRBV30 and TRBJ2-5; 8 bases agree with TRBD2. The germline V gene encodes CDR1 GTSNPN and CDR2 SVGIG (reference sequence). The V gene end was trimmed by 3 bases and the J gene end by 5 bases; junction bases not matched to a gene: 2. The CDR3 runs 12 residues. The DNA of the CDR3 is TGTGCCTGGAGCCAGCGGGAGGAGACCCAGTACTTC. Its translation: CAWSQREETQYF.

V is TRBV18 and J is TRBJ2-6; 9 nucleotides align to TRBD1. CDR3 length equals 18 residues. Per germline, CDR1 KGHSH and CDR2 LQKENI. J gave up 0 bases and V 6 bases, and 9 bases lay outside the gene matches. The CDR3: CASSLKTGGDSGANVLTF. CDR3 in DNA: TGTGCCAGCTCGCTAAAGACAGGGGGAGACTCTGGGGCCAACGTCCTGACTTTC.

CDR3 nucleotide sequence: TGCGCCAGCAGCCCGGGGGTGGGTACGCGTGAGCAGTTCTTC. Protein product: CASSPGVGTREQFF. The chain couples TRBV4-1 to TRBJ2-1, with D tentatively TRBD2 (6 bases). V lost 4 bases to trimming and J lost 9 bases, with 16 bases between them. Germline values: CDR1 MGHRA, CDR2 YSYEKL. The CDR3 extends over 14 amino acids.

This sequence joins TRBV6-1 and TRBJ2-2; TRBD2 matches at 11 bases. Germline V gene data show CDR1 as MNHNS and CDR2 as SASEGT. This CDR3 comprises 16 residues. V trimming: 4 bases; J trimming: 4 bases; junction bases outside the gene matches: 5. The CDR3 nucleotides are TGTGCCAGCAGTGTACTAGCGGGAGAGAGCACCGGGGAGCTGTTTTTT. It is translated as CASSVLAGESTGELFF.

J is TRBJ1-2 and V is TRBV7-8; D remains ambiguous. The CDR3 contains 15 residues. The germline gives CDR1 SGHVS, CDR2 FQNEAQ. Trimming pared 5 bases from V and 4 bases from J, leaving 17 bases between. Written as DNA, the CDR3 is TGTGCCAGCAGCCCCCGGGCGGGCGTCGGCTATGGCTACACCTTC. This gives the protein CASSPRAGVGYGYTF.

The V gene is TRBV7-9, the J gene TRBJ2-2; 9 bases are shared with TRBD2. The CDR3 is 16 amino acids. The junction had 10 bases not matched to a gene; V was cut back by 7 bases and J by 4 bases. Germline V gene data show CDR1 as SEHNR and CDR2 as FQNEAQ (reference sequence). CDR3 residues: CASTPKREAITGELFF. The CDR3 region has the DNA TGTGCCAGCACGCCCAAGCGGGAGGCGATCACCGGGGAGCTGTTTTTT.

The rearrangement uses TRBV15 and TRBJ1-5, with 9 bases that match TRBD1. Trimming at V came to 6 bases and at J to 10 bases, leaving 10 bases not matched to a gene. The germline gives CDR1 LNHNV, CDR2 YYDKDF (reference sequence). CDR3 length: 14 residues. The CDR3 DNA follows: TGTGCCACCAGTGGGACAGGGAGCCGTCAACCCCAGCATTTT. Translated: CATSGTGSRQPQHF.

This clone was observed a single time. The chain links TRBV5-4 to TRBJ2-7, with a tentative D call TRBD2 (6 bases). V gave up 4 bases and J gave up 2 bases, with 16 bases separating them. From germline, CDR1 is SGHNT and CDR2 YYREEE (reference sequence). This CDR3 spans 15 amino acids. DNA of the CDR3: TGTGCCAGCAGCCCCCAGCGTTGGGGGGCCTACGAGCAGTACTTC. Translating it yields CASSPQRWGAYEQYF.

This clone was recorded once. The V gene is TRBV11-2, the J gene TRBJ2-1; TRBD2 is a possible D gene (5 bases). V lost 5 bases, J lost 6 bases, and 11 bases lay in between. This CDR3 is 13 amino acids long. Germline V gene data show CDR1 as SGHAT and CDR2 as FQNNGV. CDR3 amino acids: CASSIGLANEQFF. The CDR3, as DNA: TGTGCCAGCAGCATCGGACTTGCCAATGAGCAGTTCTTC.

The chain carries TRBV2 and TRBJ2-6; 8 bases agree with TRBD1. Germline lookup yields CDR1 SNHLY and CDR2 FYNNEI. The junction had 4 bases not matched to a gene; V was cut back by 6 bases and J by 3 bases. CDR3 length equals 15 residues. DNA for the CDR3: TGTGCCAGCAGCAAGGACAGGGTTGGGGCCAACGTCCTGACTTTC. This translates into CASSKDRVGANVLTF. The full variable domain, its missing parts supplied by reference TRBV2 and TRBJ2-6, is EPEVTQTPSHQVTQMGQEVILRCVPISNHLYFYWYRQILGQKVEFLVSFYNNEISEKSEIFDDQFSVERPDGSNFTLKIRSTKLEDSAMYFCASSKDRVGANVLTFGAGSRLTVL.

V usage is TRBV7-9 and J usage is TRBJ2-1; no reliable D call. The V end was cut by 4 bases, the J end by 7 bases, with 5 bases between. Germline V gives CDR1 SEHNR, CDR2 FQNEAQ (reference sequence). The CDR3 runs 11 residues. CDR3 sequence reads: CASSSNNEQFF. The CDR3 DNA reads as TGTGCCAGCAGCTCTAATAATGAGCAGTTCTTC.

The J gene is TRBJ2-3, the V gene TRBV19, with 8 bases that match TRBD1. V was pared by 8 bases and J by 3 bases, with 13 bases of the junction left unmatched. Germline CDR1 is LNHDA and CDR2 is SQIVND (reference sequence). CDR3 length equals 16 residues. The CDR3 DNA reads TGTGCCAGTTCCCAGGGGGCGTCCCGTGATACAGATACGCAGTATTTT. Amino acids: CASSQGASRDTDTQYF.

CDR3 residues: CASSPSGGGFAFF. DNA for the CDR3: TGTGCCAGCAGCCCCTCGGGGGGAGGTTTTGCTTTCTTT. The chain couples TRBV6-5 to TRBJ1-1; D is possibly TRBD1 (5 bases). V was shortened by 6 bases and J by 11 bases, with 19 bases between the two germline ends. The germline V gene encodes CDR1 MNHEY and CDR2 SVGAGI. The CDR3 is 13 residues long.

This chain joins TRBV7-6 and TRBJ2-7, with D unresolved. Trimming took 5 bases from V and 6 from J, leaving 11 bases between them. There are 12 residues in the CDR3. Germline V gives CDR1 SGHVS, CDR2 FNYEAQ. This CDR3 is CASSKDRVEQYF. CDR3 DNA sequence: TGTGCCAGCAGCAAGGACCGGGTCGAGCAGTACTTC.

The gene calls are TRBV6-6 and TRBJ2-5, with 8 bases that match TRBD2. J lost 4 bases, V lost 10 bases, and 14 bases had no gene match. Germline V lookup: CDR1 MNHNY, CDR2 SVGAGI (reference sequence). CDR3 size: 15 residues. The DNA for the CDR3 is TGTGCCACCCTTATGCCGGGGGGGCAGGTAGAGACCCAGTACTTC. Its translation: CATLMPGGQVETQYF.

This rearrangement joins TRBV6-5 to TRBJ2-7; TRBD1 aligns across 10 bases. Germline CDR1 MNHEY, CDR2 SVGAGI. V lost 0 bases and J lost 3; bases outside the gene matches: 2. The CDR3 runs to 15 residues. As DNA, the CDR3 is TGTGCCAGCAGTTACTCGCGGGACAGGGGCTACGAGCAGTACTTC. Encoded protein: CASSYSRDRGYEQYF.

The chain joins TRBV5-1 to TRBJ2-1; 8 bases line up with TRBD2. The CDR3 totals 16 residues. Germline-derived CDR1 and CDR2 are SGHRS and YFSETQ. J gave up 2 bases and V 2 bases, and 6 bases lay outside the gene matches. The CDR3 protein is CASSFSGSETYNEQFF. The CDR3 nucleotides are TGCGCCAGCAGCTTCAGCGGGAGCGAGACCTACAATGAGCAGTTCTTC.